This TCR beta chain was sequenced for a study of radiotherapy plus CTLA-4 blockade in lung cancer. Study-wide background: Disease control was present in 30% to 35% of patients, and objective responses in approximately 20%.

This clone was counted a few times. The method was immunoSEQ multiplex PCR; TCRdb's version includes in-frame clones alone and lacks a portion of them. The data hold approximately 83,000 clones, with about four fifths observed a single time. The germline V gene has CDR1 MDHEN and CDR2 SYDVKM. V gave up 8 bases and J gave up 5 bases; unmatched junction bases: 9. This CDR3 is 14 amino acids long. This receptor was obtained from a human donor with non-small cell lung cancer who had a partial response to radiotherapy plus ipilimumab. Some clones in this sample may be carry-over from other donors' samples. The material sequenced was peripheral blood, taken from a patient treated with radiotherapy plus ipilimumab. The genes are TRBV28 and TRBJ1-1; 9 bases are a match to TRBD1. DNA for the CDR3: TGTGCCAGCGTCAACAGGGGGCAAAGGACTGAAGCTTTCTTT. Its protein product is CASVNRGQRTEAFF. Full variable domain (missing parts from reference TRBV28 and TRBJ1-1): DVKVTQSSRYLVKRTGEKVFLECVQDMDHENMFWYRQDPGLGLRLIYFSYDVKMKEKGDIPEGYSVSREKKERFSLILESASTNQTSMYLCASVNRGQRTEAFFGQGTRLTVV.